This TCR beta chain was documented in a study of cytomegalovirus exposure and HLA in healthy donors. Unmatched junction bases numbered 7, after V lost 3 bases and J lost 6 bases. The CDR3 consists of 14 residues. From germline, CDR1 is SGHDN and CDR2 FVKESK. PCR primers comprised 60 Vbeta and 13 Jbeta primers. The assay was immunoSEQ multiplex PCR, and TCRdb's table has in-frame clones only and misses some. Of 95,000 to 120,000 clones detected, roughly 70% appear once; the ten largest clones hold roughly 8.3%. The TCR originated in a man younger than 35 in good health and CMV-seropositive. The material sequenced was PBMCs. The chain combines TRBV14 with TRBJ2-7; 8 bases match TRBD2. The CDR3 reads CASSQVRSGGEQYF. CDR3 DNA sequence: TGTGCCAGCAGCCAGGTCAGGAGCGGGGGCGAGCAGTACTTC.